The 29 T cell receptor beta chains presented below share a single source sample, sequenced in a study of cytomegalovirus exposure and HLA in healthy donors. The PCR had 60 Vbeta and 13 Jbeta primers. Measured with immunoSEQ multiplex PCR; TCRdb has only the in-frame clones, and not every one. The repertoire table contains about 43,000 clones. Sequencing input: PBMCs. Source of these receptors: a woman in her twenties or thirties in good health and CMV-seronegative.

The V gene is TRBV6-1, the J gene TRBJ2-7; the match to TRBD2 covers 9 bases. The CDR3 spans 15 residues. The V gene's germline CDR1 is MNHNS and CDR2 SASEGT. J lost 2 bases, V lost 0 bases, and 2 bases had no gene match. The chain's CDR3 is CASSEASGSAYEQYF. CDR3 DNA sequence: TGTGCCAGCAGTGAAGCTAGCGGGAGCGCCTACGAGCAGTACTTC.

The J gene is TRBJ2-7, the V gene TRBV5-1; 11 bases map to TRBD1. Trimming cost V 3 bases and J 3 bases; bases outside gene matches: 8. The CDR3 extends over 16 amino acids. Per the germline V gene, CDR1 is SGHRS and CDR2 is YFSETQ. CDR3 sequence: CASSSPPDRGRYEQYF. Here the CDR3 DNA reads TGCGCCAGCAGCTCCCCACCGGACAGGGGGCGCTACGAGCAGTACTTC.

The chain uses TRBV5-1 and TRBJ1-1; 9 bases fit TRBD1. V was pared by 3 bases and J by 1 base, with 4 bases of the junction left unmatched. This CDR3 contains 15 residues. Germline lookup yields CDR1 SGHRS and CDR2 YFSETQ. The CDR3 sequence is CASSWMGQGNTEAFF. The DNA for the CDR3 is TGCGCCAGCAGCTGGATGGGACAGGGGAACACTGAAGCTTTCTTT.

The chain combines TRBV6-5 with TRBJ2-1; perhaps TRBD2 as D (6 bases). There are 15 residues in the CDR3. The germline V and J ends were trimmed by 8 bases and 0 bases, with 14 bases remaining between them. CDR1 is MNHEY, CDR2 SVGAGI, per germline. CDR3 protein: CASGRRRSSYNEQFF. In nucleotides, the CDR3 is TGTGCCAGCGGGAGGCGGAGGAGCTCCTACAATGAGCAGTTCTTC.

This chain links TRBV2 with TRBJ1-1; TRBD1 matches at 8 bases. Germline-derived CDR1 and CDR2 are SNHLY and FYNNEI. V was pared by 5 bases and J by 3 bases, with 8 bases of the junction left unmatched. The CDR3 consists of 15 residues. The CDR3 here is CASSRTGWKDTEAFF. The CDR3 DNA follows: TGTGCCAGCAGTCGGACAGGGTGGAAAGACACTGAAGCTTTCTTT.

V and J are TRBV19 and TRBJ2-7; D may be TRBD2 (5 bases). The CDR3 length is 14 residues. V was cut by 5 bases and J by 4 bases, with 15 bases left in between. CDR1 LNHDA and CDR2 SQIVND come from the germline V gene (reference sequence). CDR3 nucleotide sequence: TGTGCCAGTAGTTTGCTTTCGGCGGGTTACGAGCAGTACTTC. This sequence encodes CASSLLSAGYEQYF.

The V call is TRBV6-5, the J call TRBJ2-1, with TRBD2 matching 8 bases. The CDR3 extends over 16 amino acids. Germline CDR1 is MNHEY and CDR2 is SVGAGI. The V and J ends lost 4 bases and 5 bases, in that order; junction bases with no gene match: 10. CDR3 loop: CASSWVAGKGDNEQFF. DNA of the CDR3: TGTGCCAGCAGTTGGGTAGCGGGAAAGGGCGACAATGAGCAGTTCTTC.

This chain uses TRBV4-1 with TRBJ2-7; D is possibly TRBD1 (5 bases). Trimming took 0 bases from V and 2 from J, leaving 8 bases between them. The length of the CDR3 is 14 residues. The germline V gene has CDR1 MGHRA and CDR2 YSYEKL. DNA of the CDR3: TGCGCCAGCAGCCAAGATCCAGGGCCCTACGAGCAGTACTTC. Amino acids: CASSQDPGPYEQYF.

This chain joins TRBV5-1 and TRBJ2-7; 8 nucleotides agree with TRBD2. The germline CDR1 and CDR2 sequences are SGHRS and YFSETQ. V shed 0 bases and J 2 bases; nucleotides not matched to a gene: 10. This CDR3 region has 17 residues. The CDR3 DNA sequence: TGCGCCAGCAGCTTGGAGGCGGGACTAGAGTTTCCCTACGAGCAGTACTTC. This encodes CASSLEAGLEFPYEQYF.

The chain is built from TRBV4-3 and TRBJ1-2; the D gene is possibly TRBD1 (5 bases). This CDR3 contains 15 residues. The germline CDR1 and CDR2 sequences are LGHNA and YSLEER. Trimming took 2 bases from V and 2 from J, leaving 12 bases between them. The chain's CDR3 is CASSQSRVVNYGYTF. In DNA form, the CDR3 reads TGCGCCAGCAGCCAATCCAGGGTGGTGAACTATGGCTACACCTTC.

The CDR3 region is CASSWRENTGELFF. The CDR3 DNA sequence: TGTGCCAGCAGTTGGCGGGAGAACACCGGGGAGCTGTTTTTT. The V call is TRBV6-5, the J call TRBJ2-2; D possibly corresponds to TRBD2 (6 bases). The ends were cut back, 4 bases at V and 1 base at J, with 7 bases in the middle. Looked up from germline, CDR1 is MNHEY and CDR2 is SVGAGI. The CDR3 is 14 residues long.

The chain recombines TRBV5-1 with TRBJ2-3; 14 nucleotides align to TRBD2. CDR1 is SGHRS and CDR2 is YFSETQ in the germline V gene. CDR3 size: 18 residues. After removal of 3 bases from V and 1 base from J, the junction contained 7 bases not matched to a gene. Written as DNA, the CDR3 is TGCGCCAGCAGCTATGGACTAGCGGGAGGCCGCCGCACAGATACGCAGTATTTT. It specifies CASSYGLAGGRRTDTQYF.

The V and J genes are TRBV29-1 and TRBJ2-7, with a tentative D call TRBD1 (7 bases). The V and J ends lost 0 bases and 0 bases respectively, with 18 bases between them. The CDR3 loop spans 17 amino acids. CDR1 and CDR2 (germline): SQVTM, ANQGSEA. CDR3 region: CSVEDRQGGLSSYEQYF. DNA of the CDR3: TGCAGCGTTGAAGATCGCCAGGGGGGCCTTAGCTCCTACGAGCAGTACTTC.

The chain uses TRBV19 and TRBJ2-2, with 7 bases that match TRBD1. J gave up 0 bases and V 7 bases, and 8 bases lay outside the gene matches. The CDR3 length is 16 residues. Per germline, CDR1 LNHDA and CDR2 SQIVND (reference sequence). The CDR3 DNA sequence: TGTGCCAGTACCAATAGGGGGACAGCGAACACCGGGGAGCTGTTTTTT. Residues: CASTNRGTANTGELFF.

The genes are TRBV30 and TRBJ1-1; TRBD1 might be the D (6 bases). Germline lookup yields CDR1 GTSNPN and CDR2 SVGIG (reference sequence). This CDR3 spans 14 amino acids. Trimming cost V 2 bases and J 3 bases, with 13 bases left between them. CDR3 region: CAWSRGGADTEAFF. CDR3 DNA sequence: TGTGCCTGGAGTCGTGGGGGGGCTGACACTGAAGCTTTCTTT.

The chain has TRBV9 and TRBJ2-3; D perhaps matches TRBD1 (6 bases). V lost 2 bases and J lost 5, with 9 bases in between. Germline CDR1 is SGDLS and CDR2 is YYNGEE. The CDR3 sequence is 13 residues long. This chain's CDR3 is CASSVRTEDTQYF. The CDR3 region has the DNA TGTGCCAGCAGCGTTCGGACAGAAGATACGCAGTATTTT.

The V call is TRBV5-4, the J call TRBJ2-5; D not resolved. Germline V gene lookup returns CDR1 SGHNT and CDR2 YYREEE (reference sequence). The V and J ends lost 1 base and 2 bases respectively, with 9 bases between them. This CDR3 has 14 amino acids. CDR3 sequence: CASSLRQVQETQYF. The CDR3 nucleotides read TGTGCCAGCAGCTTGAGGCAGGTGCAAGAGACCCAGTACTTC. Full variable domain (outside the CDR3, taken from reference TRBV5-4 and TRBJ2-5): ETGVTQSPTHLIKTRGQQVTLRCSSQSGHNTVSWYQQALGQGPQFIFQYYREEENGRGNFPPRFSGLQFPNYSSELNVNALELDDSALYLCASSLRQVQETQYFGPGTRLLVL.

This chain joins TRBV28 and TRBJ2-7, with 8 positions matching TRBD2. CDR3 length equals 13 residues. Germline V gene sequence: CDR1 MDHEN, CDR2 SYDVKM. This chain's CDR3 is CASLGGGRSEQYF. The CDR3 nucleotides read TGTGCGAGCCTAGGCGGCGGGAGGAGCGAGCAGTACTTC.

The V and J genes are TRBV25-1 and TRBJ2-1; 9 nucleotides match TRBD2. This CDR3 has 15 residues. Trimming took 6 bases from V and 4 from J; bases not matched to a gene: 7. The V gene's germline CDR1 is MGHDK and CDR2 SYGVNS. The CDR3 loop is CASREAGGGYNEQFF. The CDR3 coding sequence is TGTGCCAGCAGGGAAGCGGGAGGTGGGTACAATGAGCAGTTCTTC.

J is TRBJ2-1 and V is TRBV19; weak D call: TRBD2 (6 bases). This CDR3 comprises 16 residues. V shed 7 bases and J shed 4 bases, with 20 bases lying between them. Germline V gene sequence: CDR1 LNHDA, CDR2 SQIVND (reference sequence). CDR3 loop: CASTVGGTEYYNEQFF. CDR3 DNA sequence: TGTGCCAGTACTGTTGGGGGGACGGAGTATTACAATGAGCAGTTCTTC. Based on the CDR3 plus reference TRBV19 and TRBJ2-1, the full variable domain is DGGITQSPKYLFRKEGQNVTLSCEQNLNHDAMYWYRQDPGQGLRLIYYSQIVNDFQKGDIAEGYSVSREKKESFPLTVTSAQKNPTAFYLCASTVGGTEYYNEQFFGPGTRLTVL.

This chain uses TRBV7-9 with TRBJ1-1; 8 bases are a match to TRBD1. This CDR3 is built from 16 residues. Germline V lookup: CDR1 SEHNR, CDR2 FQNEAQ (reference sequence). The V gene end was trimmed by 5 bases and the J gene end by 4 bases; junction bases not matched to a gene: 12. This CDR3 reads CASSPGGGFGSTEAFF. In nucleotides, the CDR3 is TGTGCCAGCAGCCCAGGGGGCGGGTTTGGAAGCACTGAAGCTTTCTTT.

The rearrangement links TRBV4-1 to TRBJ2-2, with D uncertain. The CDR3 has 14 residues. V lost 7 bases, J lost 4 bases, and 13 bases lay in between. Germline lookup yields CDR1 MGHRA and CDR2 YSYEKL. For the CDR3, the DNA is TGCGCCAGCAAACTTAACTTGGTCACCGGGGAGCTGTTTTTT. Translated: CASKLNLVTGELFF.

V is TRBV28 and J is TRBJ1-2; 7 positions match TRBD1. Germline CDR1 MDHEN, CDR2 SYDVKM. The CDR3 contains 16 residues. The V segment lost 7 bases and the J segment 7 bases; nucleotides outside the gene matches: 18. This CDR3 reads CASTPLLTGWLFGYTF. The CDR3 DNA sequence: TGTGCCAGCACCCCACTCCTGACAGGGTGGCTATTTGGCTACACCTTC.

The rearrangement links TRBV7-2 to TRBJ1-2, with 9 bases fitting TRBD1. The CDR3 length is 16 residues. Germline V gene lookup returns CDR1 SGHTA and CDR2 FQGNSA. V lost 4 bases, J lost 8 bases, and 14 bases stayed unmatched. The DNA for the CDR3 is TGTGCCAGCAGCTCGCTGTCCGGGACAGGGATCGAGGGCTACACCTTC. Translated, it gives CASSSLSGTGIEGYTF.

The CDR3 reads CASSHRGGRDEQYF. The CDR3, as DNA: TGCGCCAGCAGCCATAGGGGCGGACGGGACGAGCAGTACTTC. The J gene is TRBJ2-7, the V gene TRBV4-1, with D possibly matching TRBD1 (5 bases). Trimming removed 3 bases at V and 5 bases at J, with 14 bases between. CDR3 size: 14 residues. Germline-derived CDR1 and CDR2 are MGHRA and YSYEKL.

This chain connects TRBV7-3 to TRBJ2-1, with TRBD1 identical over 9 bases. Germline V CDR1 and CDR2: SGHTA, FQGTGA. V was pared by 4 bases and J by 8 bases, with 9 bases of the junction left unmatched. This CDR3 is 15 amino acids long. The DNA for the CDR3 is TGTGCCAGCAGCTCATCCGGGACAGGGAAACATGAGCAGTTCTTC. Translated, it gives CASSSSGTGKHEQFF.

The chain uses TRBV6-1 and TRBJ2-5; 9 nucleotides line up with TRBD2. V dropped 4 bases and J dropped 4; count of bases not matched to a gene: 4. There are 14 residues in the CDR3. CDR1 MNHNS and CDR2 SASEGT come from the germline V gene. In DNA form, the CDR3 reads TGTGCCAGCAGTGCGGCGGGAGGGCCAGAGACCCAGTACTTC. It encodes CASSAAGGPETQYF.

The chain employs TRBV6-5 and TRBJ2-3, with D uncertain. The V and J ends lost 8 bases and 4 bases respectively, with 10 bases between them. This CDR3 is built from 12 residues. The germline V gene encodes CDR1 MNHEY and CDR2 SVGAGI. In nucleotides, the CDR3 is TGTGCCAGCCTCTCCTCCGCAGATACGCAGTATTTT. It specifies CASLSSADTQYF.

Here the CDR3 DNA reads TGTGCCAGCAGAACAGACCGGGACAGTTCCTACGAGCAGTACTTC. It codes for CASRTDRDSSYEQYF. The chain has TRBV28 and TRBJ2-7, with 7 bases aligning to TRBD1. CDR3 length equals 15 residues. Germline V gene sequence: CDR1 MDHEN, CDR2 SYDVKM. Trimming took 6 bases from V and 1 from J; bases not matched to a gene: 9.